Each of the 18 T cell receptor beta chains below was sequenced from the same sample in a study of STAT3 mutations in large granular lymphocyte leukemia (dated by TCRdb to about 2019). For these TCRs, the target antigens are not known. Libraries were made using the immunoSEQ multiplex PCR assay. This immuneACCESS table, as held by TCRdb, lists in-frame sequences with V and J called but not all clones. Of the missing ones, under half trace to an unresolved V gene in checked studies; the others have no known cause. The sample data list approximately 42,000 clones, and around 80% of these were observed just once. The top ten hold 0.4% to 0.55% of the sample. Results and caveats for the whole study, not just this receptor: At least one immunodominant TCRbeta clonotype was identified in every T-LGLL patient, and multiple immunodominant subclonotypes were identified in about half of the T-LGLL patients.

Source material: PBMCs. These receptors were collected from a human donor with T large granular lymphocyte leukemia. Some clones in this sample may be carry-over from other donors' samples.

The sample holds a few counts of this clone. DNA of the CDR3: TGCGCCAGCAGCTTGGATGGAAACACCATATATTTT. Residues: CASSLDGNTIYF. The V call is TRBV5-1, the J call TRBJ1-3; no clear D gene. Trimming removed 0 bases from V and 3 bases from J, with 1 base in between. Germline V gives CDR1 SGHRS, CDR2 YFSETQ. This CDR3 is built from 12 residues.

This chain links TRBV15 with TRBJ1-2; 7 bases are shared with TRBD1. The CDR3 totals 12 residues. Germline values: CDR1 LNHNV, CDR2 YYDKDF (reference sequence). Trimming cost V 8 bases and J 8 bases; bases outside gene matches: 8. The DNA for the CDR3 is TGTGCCACCTCGACAGGGTTCGAAGGCTACACCTTC. The encoded protein is CATSTGFEGYTF.

The CDR3 region is CATSRERRLAGVEAQYF. CDR3 DNA: TGTGCCACCAGCAGAGAGAGGAGACTAGCGGGGGTGGAGGCCCAGTACTTC. This rearrangement joins TRBV15 to TRBJ2-5; 12 bases align to TRBD2. There are 17 residues in the CDR3. After removal of 0 bases from V and 9 bases from J, the junction contained 11 bases not matched to a gene. Germline CDR1 reads LNHNV; CDR2 reads YYDKDF (reference sequence).

This chain connects TRBV5-1 to TRBJ2-6; D may be TRBD1 (6 bases). Trimming took 2 bases from V and 2 from J, leaving 8 bases between them. CDR1 SGHRS and CDR2 YFSETQ come from the germline V gene. The CDR3 runs 15 residues. The CDR3 region is CASSFGGTGANVLTF. CDR3 DNA sequence: TGCGCCAGCAGCTTTGGGGGCACTGGGGCCAACGTCCTGACTTTC.

CDR3 protein: CASSLGTGRNEQFF. CDR3 DNA sequence: TGCGCCAGCAGCTTGGGGACAGGGCGAAATGAGCAGTTCTTC. This chain joins TRBV5-1 and TRBJ2-1; TRBD1 agrees at 8 bases. With V trimmed by 0 bases and J by 7 bases, 3 bases remained unmatched. Germline V gene sequence: CDR1 SGHRS, CDR2 YFSETQ. The CDR3 spans 14 residues.

V usage is TRBV19 and J usage is TRBJ1-4; TRBD1 matches at 8 bases. J was trimmed by 5 bases and V by 3 bases; bases with no gene match: 5. This CDR3 has 15 amino acids. Germline lookup yields CDR1 LNHDA and CDR2 SQIVND (reference sequence). Here the CDR3 reads CASSIDGQGNEKLFF. CDR3 DNA: TGTGCCAGTAGTATTGATGGACAGGGAAATGAAAAACTGTTTTTT.

This clone was counted between two and nine times. This chain links TRBV7-9 with TRBJ2-1; possible D gene TRBD1, 6 bases. V was clipped by 5 bases and J by 3 bases, with 11 bases between them. Germline V gene data show CDR1 as SEHNR and CDR2 as FQNEAQ (reference sequence). This CDR3 contains 14 residues. The CDR3 nucleotides read TGTGCCAGCAGCCCAACGGACAGCTACAATGAGCAGTTCTTC. The encoded protein is CASSPTDSYNEQFF.

J is TRBJ2-1 and V is TRBV5-1; 10 bases agree with TRBD2. Unmatched junction bases numbered 5, after V lost 1 base and J lost 7 bases. CDR1 is SGHRS and CDR2 is YFSETQ in the germline V gene. CDR3 size: 15 residues. The CDR3 sequence: CASSLRAGGLNEQFF. CDR3 bases: TGCGCCAGCAGCTTGAGAGCGGGGGGGCTGAATGAGCAGTTCTTC.

DNA of the CDR3: TGTGCCAGCAGCTTCGCAGGGCCCGAAGCTTTCTTT. The encoded protein is CASSFAGPEAFF. V gene TRBV7-2 combines with J gene TRBJ1-1; weak D call: TRBD1 (5 bases). The V gene lost 3 bases and the J gene lost 8 bases, with 10 bases spanning the gap. This CDR3 comprises 12 residues. Germline assignment: CDR1 SGHTA and CDR2 FQGNSA. The whole variable domain, filled in from reference TRBV7-2 and TRBJ1-1, reads GAGVSQSPSNKVTEKGKDVELRCDPISGHTALYWYRQSLGQGLEFLIYFQGNSAPDKSGLPSDRFSAERTGGSVSTLTIQRTQQEDSAVYLCASSFAGPEAFFGQGTRLTVV.

This clone was picked up a small number of times. The chain carries TRBV5-4 and TRBJ2-1; 8 bases align to TRBD1. This CDR3 spans 14 amino acids. Trimming at V came to 7 bases and at J to 7 bases, leaving 10 bases not matched to a gene. CDR1 is SGHNT and CDR2 is YYREEE in the germline V gene (reference sequence). This chain's CDR3 is CASFGQGRMNEQFF. The CDR3 region has the DNA TGTGCCAGCTTCGGACAGGGTCGGATGAATGAGCAGTTCTTC.

The chain has TRBV19 and TRBJ2-6, with D perhaps matching TRBD1 (5 bases). The V end was cut by 1 base, the J end by 1 base, with 14 bases between. The germline V gene encodes CDR1 LNHDA and CDR2 SQIVND (reference sequence). The CDR3 is made up of 18 amino acids. The CDR3 DNA follows: TGTGCCAGTAGTATAGTAGGCAGGGTAAATTCTGGGGCCAACGTCCTGACTTTC. This translates into CASSIVGRVNSGANVLTF.

The V and J genes are TRBV4-3 and TRBJ2-3, with 12 bases that match TRBD2. The ends lost 4 bases at V and 6 bases at J; junction bases unmatched: 5. Germline V lookup: CDR1 LGHNA, CDR2 YSLEER. This CDR3 has 15 residues. CDR3 protein: CASSLGLAGLDTQYF. The CDR3 coding sequence is TGCGCCAGCAGCCTGGGACTAGCGGGCCTGGATACGCAGTATTTT.

CDR3 nucleotides: TGTGCCAGCAGCCTTAGGGGCAGGGGGAACCACAATCGAATCTACAATGAGCAGTTCTTC. Its translation is CASSLRGRGNHNRIYNEQFF. The chain is built from TRBV7-8 and TRBJ2-1; 7 bases agree with TRBD1. The germline V gene has CDR1 SGHVS and CDR2 FQNEAQ. V lost 5 bases and J lost 3; bases outside the gene matches: 22. The CDR3 is made up of 20 amino acids. Drawing the rest from reference TRBV7-8 and TRBJ2-1, the complete variable domain is GAGVSQSPRYKVAKRGQDVALRCDPISGHVSLFWYQQALGQGPEFLTYFQNEAQLDKSGLPSDRFFAERPEGSVSTLKIQRTQQEDSAVYLCASSLRGRGNHNRIYNEQFFGPGTRLTVL.

This clone was recorded only once. This chain connects TRBV30 to TRBJ1-3, with 10 bases matching TRBD1. CDR3 size: 16 residues. The V gene end was trimmed by 1 base and the J gene end by 1 base; junction bases not matched to a gene: 4. Germline V gene sequence: CDR1 GTSNPN, CDR2 SVGIG (reference sequence). As DNA, the CDR3 is TGTGCCTGGAGTGCTTGGGACAGGGGATCTGGAAACACCATATATTTT. Its protein is CAWSAWDRGSGNTIYF.

The V call is TRBV10-2, the J call TRBJ1-4, with D possibly being TRBD1 (6 bases). The CDR3 totals 14 residues. Trimming took 2 bases from V and 13 from J, leaving 17 bases between them. The germline V gene encodes CDR1 WSHSY and CDR2 SAAADI. The CDR3 sequence is CASSEGGLMKRLFF. CDR3 DNA: TGCGCCAGCAGTGAGGGGGGCTTAATGAAAAGACTGTTTTTT.

The chain is built from TRBV4-2 and TRBJ2-5; D is perhaps TRBD2 (6 bases). V was trimmed by 0 bases and J by 0 bases, leaving 17 bases between them. Germline lookup yields CDR1 LGHNA and CDR2 YNFKEQ. This CDR3 contains 18 residues. The CDR3 loop is CASSQEGGRTWYQETQYF. As DNA, the CDR3 is TGTGCCAGCAGCCAAGAGGGGGGACGAACTTGGTACCAAGAGACCCAGTACTTC.

This rearrangement joins TRBV4-2 to TRBJ1-6, with unresolved D. The CDR3 totals 14 residues. V was clipped by 6 bases and J by 6 bases, with 12 bases between them. In germline, CDR1 is LGHNA, CDR2 YNFKEQ. Written as DNA, the CDR3 is TGTGCCAGCAGTTACGACCGGTTTAATTCACCCCTCCACTTT. Its translation is CASSYDRFNSPLHF.

The count of this clone is one. The chain has TRBV19 and TRBJ1-2; D might be TRBD1 (5 bases). CDR1 and CDR2 (germline): LNHDA, SQIVND (reference sequence). CDR3 size: 15 residues. Deletions cut 6 bases from V and 0 bases from J, with 14 bases between. This chain's CDR3 is CASRDDSPTNYGYTF. The DNA of the CDR3 is TGTGCCAGTAGAGACGACAGTCCTACTAACTATGGCTACACCTTC.